The 27 T cell receptor beta chains reported below all come from one sample, sequenced in a study of cytomegalovirus exposure and HLA in healthy donors. TCRdb's copy holds only in-frame clones and misses some; the assay was immunoSEQ multiplex PCR. Here the sample spans about 200,000 clones, roughly 91% being singletons. The sample taken for sequencing was PBMCs. These receptors were taken from a woman aged 18-29 years in good health and CMV-seropositive.

The V call is TRBV6-5, the J call TRBJ2-7; TRBD2 agrees at 8 bases. The V and J ends lost 6 bases and 6 bases, in that order; junction bases with no gene match: 13. Germline V lookup: CDR1 MNHEY, CDR2 SVGAGI. The CDR3 sequence is 15 residues long. CDR3 bases: TGTGCCAGCAGCCTCACTCGGGAGGGCCTCCCCGAGCAGTACTTC. This gives the protein CASSLTREGLPEQYF.

The CDR3: CASSPAGKETQYF. As DNA, the CDR3 is TGTGCCAGCAGCCCCGCAGGGAAAGAGACCCAGTACTTC. The chain recombines TRBV11-2 with TRBJ2-5; a weak D match, TRBD1 (5 bases). Germline lookup yields CDR1 SGHAT and CDR2 FQNNGV. This CDR3 has 13 amino acids. V shed 5 bases and J shed 3 bases, with 10 bases lying between them. Based on the CDR3 plus reference TRBV11-2 and TRBJ2-5, the full variable domain is EAGVAQSPRYKIIEKRQSVAFWCNPISGHATLYWYQQILGQGPKLLIQFQNNGVVDDSQLPKDRFSAERLKGVDSTLKIQPAKLEDSAVYLCASSPAGKETQYFGPGTRLLVL.

The chain has TRBV7-9 and TRBJ1-2; 7 bases map to TRBD1. Germline loops: CDR1 SEHNR, CDR2 FQNEAQ (reference sequence). The CDR3 spans 13 residues. The ends lost 4 bases at V and 8 bases at J; junction bases unmatched: 7. In nucleotides, the CDR3 is TGTGCCAGCAGCTCCGACAGGGCGGGGGGCTACACCTTC. This translates into CASSSDRAGGYTF.

V is TRBV28 and J is TRBJ1-2; 8 positions agree with TRBD1. The CDR3 consists of 14 residues. The germline V gene encodes CDR1 MDHEN and CDR2 SYDVKM. J gave up 4 bases and V 2 bases, and 3 bases lay outside the gene matches. The CDR3 is CASSLGQGPYGYTF. CDR3 nucleotide sequence: TGTGCCAGCAGTTTAGGACAGGGTCCCTATGGCTACACCTTC.

This chain links TRBV7-9 with TRBJ2-7, with unresolved D. The CDR3 loop spans 11 amino acids. CDR1 SEHNR and CDR2 FQNEAQ come from the germline V gene (reference sequence). V lost 3 bases to trimming and J lost 3 bases, with 3 bases between them. CDR3 sequence: CASSFNYEQYF. CDR3 nucleotide sequence: TGTGCCAGCAGCTTCAACTACGAGCAGTACTTC.

The chain combines TRBV7-9 with TRBJ1-2; D gene unclear. The CDR3 runs 14 residues. Germline CDR1 and CDR2: SEHNR and FQNEAQ (reference sequence). The germline V and J ends were trimmed by 1 base and 6 bases, with 12 bases remaining between them. CDR3: CASSLDVVAHGYTF. CDR3 DNA: TGTGCCAGCAGCTTAGATGTAGTCGCCCATGGCTACACCTTC. The variable domain in full, completed from reference TRBV7-9 and TRBJ1-2, reads DTGVSQNPRHKITKRGQNVTFRCDPISEHNRLYWYRQTLGQGPEFLTYFQNEAQLEKSRLLSDRFSAERPKGSFSTLEIQRTEQGDSAMYLCASSLDVVAHGYTFGSGTRLTVV.

V and J are TRBV27 and TRBJ1-2; D may be TRBD1 (6 bases). The germline V gene has CDR1 MNHEY and CDR2 SMNVEV (reference sequence). V was pared by 4 bases and J by 4 bases, with 19 bases between. This CDR3 has 16 amino acids. The CDR3 sequence is CASSSPGAGDIYGYTF. CDR3 nucleotide sequence: TGTGCCAGCAGTTCCCCCGGGGCAGGGGATATCTATGGCTACACCTTC.

This chain connects TRBV27 to TRBJ2-7; TRBD2 aligns across 13 bases. The trim removed 4 bases at V and 5 bases at J, leaving 8 bases unmatched. The V gene's germline CDR1 is MNHEY and CDR2 SMNVEV (reference sequence). CDR3 length: 16 residues. The CDR3 nucleotides read TGTGCCAGCAGTTCGCGGACTAGCGGGAGCAGGAACGAGCAGTACTTC. Its protein product is CASSSRTSGSRNEQYF.

The rearrangement uses TRBV9 and TRBJ1-3; no clear D gene. Trimming cost V 0 bases and J 0 bases, with 4 bases left between them. The V gene's germline CDR1 is SGDLS and CDR2 YYNGEE. The CDR3 covers 14 residues. Here the CDR3 DNA reads TGTGCCAGCAGCGTAGTGGCCTCTGGAAACACCATATATTTT. Translating it yields CASSVVASGNTIYF.

The rearrangement links TRBV6-5 to TRBJ2-7; 10 positions match TRBD2. Per germline, CDR1 MNHEY and CDR2 SVGAGI. There are 15 residues in the CDR3. The V and J ends lost 5 bases and 1 base, in that order; junction bases with no gene match: 5. CDR3 in amino acids: CASSAGTSASYEQYF. The DNA of the CDR3 is TGTGCCAGCAGTGCCGGGACTAGCGCATCCTACGAGCAGTACTTC.

The chain links TRBV7-6 to TRBJ1-5; unclear D gene. Germline V gene data show CDR1 as SGHVS and CDR2 as FNYEAQ. With 4 bases removed from V and 1 base from J, the gap between germline ends came to 5 bases. The CDR3 contains 13 residues. CDR3 in DNA: TGTGCCAGCAGCTACGGGAGCAATCAGCCCCAGCATTTT. Its protein product is CASSYGSNQPQHF.

The chain has TRBV28 and TRBJ1-5; 9 bases are a match to TRBD1. CDR1 and CDR2 from the germline V gene are MDHEN and SYDVKM. Trimming removed 5 bases from V and 2 bases from J; junction bases left unmatched: 7. This CDR3 has 16 residues. The CDR3 here is CASSLRDRAGNQPQHF. DNA of the CDR3: TGTGCCAGCAGTCTCCGGGACAGGGCCGGCAATCAGCCCCAGCATTTT.

The sample holds one count of this clone. The chain carries TRBV5-4 and TRBJ1-1; D unresolved. The germline CDR1 and CDR2 sequences are SGHNT and YYREEE (reference sequence). The CDR3 runs to 14 residues. V lost 4 bases and J lost 2, with 12 bases in between. CDR3 DNA sequence: TGTGCCAGCAGCCGGGAGGACCTAAACACTGAAGCTTTCTTT. Amino acids: CASSREDLNTEAFF.

This clone was recorded only once. The chain carries TRBV27 and TRBJ2-7, with TRBD1 matching 9 bases. The V gene end was trimmed by 5 bases and the J gene end by 2 bases; junction bases not matched to a gene: 4. Looked up from germline, CDR1 is MNHEY and CDR2 is SMNVEV (reference sequence). This CDR3 is 14 amino acids long. The CDR3 DNA reads TGTGCCAGCAGTACCCGGGACAGGGCCTACGAGCAGTACTTC. This gives the protein CASSTRDRAYEQYF.

V and J are TRBV5-1 and TRBJ1-4; 7 bases fit TRBD1. The CDR3 has 14 residues. Germline V lookup: CDR1 SGHRS, CDR2 YFSETQ. V gave up 2 bases and J gave up 9 bases; unmatched junction bases: 7. Here the CDR3 reads CASSFTGTEKKLFF. CDR3 nucleotides: TGCGCCAGCAGCTTTACCGGGACAGAGAAAAAACTGTTTTTT.

The V and J genes are TRBV11-2 and TRBJ2-1; unclear D gene. V gave up 5 bases and J gave up 0 bases, with 11 bases separating them. The CDR3 length is 15 residues. Germline V lookup: CDR1 SGHAT, CDR2 FQNNGV. The CDR3 DNA reads as TGTGCCAGCAGCCACTACGTGAGCTCCTACAATGAGCAGTTCTTC. Its protein is CASSHYVSSYNEQFF.

The CDR3 coding sequence is TGTGCCATCGATTGGAGAAATAATGAAAAACTGTTTTTT. This gives the protein CAIDWRNNEKLFF. This chain links TRBV6-1 with TRBJ1-4; no clear D. The CDR3 extends over 13 amino acids. Germline CDR1 is MNHNS and CDR2 is SASEGT. Trimming pared 10 bases from V and 4 bases from J, leaving 13 bases between.

The V and J genes are TRBV4-1 and TRBJ1-4; 7 bases line up with TRBD1. Germline V CDR1 and CDR2: MGHRA, YSYEKL. V dropped 4 bases and J dropped 2; count of bases not matched to a gene: 7. The CDR3 is 16 residues long. CDR3 in DNA: TGCGCCAGCAGCCCTATAACAGGGGCGACTAATGAAAAACTGTTTTTT. It is translated as CASSPITGATNEKLFF.

The chain couples TRBV28 to TRBJ1-1; 10 bases agree with TRBD1. From germline, CDR1 is MDHEN and CDR2 SYDVKM. The CDR3 is 18 residues long. J was trimmed by 3 bases and V by 4 bases; bases with no gene match: 14. CDR3 coding DNA: TGTGCCAGCAGTTCTCCGGGACAGGGGACAGAAGGCGACACTGAAGCTTTCTTT. Protein: CASSSPGQGTEGDTEAFF.

V and J are TRBV10-3 and TRBJ1-5; a weak D match, TRBD1 (5 bases). The CDR3 covers 15 residues. The germline V and J ends were trimmed by 0 bases and 6 bases, with 12 bases remaining between them. Germline-derived CDR1 and CDR2 are ENHRY and SYGVKD. CDR3: CAISESPGGGQPQHF. The CDR3 DNA follows: TGTGCCATCAGTGAGTCTCCGGGGGGAGGTCAGCCCCAGCATTTT.

This clone has a single count. CDR3 bases: TGTGCCAGCAGCTTGGCCCGGGACAGGACGGCTGAAAAACTGTTTTTT. Translation: CASSLARDRTAEKLFF. The chain carries TRBV5-4 and TRBJ1-4, with TRBD1 matching 8 bases. Trimming cost V 0 bases and J 7 bases; bases outside gene matches: 8. Germline CDR1 SGHNT, CDR2 YYREEE (reference sequence). The CDR3 loop spans 16 amino acids.

V is TRBV4-2 and J is TRBJ2-4, with 11 bases matching TRBD2. The junction had 11 bases not matched to a gene; V was cut back by 0 bases and J by 1 base. In germline, CDR1 is LGHNA, CDR2 YNFKEQ. This CDR3 is 20 amino acids long. CDR3 sequence reads: CASSQEATSGSVGAKNIQYF. DNA of the CDR3: TGTGCCAGCAGCCAAGAAGCTACTAGCGGGAGCGTGGGGGCCAAAAACATTCAGTACTTC.

The gene calls are TRBV27 and TRBJ1-1; D might be TRBD1 (5 bases). Germline values: CDR1 MNHEY, CDR2 SMNVEV (reference sequence). The CDR3 totals 14 residues. V lost 2 bases and J 0 bases, leaving 7 bases between the germline ends. The chain's CDR3 is CASSLRGLNTEAFF. DNA of the CDR3: TGTGCCAGCAGTTTAAGGGGATTGAACACTGAAGCTTTCTTT.

The chain has TRBV4-1 and TRBJ2-7, with D possibly matching TRBD2 (5 bases). V lost 0 bases, J lost 2 bases, and 11 bases lay in between. The length of the CDR3 is 15 residues. The germline V gene encodes CDR1 MGHRA and CDR2 YSYEKL. The CDR3 reads CASSQEWVEAYEQYF. CDR3 DNA sequence: TGCGCCAGCAGCCAAGAGTGGGTGGAGGCCTACGAGCAGTACTTC.

This clone was seen only once. The gene calls are TRBV9 and TRBJ2-5, with 9 bases that match TRBD2. V lost 0 bases to trimming and J lost 4 bases; unmatched junction nucleotides: 13. CDR3 size: 18 residues. Germline V gene sequence: CDR1 SGDLS, CDR2 YYNGEE. CDR3 amino acids: CASSVGAVGLASIETQYF. Written as DNA, the CDR3 is TGTGCCAGCAGCGTAGGAGCGGTAGGACTAGCGTCCATAGAGACCCAGTACTTC. Variable domain in full (rest from reference TRBV9 and TRBJ2-5): DSGVTQTPKHLITATGQRVTLRCSPRSGDLSVYWYQQSLDQGLQFLIQYYNGEERAKGNILERFSAQQFPDLHSELNLSSLELGDSALYFCASSVGAVGLASIETQYFGPGTRLLVL.

This chain links TRBV29-1 with TRBJ1-2; D remains unclear. Deletions cut 3 bases from V and 5 bases from J, with 13 bases between. The CDR3 contains 13 residues. The V gene's germline CDR1 is SQVTM and CDR2 ANQGSEA. The CDR3 coding sequence is TGCAGCGTTGAGGCAGGCGTATCTTATGGCTACACCTTC. Amino acid sequence: CSVEAGVSYGYTF. Full variable domain (rest looked up from reference TRBV29-1 and TRBJ1-2): SAVISQKPSRDICQRGTSLTIQCQVDSQVTMMFWYRQQPGQSLTLIATANQGSEATYESGFVIDKFPISRPNLTFSTLTVSNMSPEDSSIYLCSVEAGVSYGYTFGSGTRLTVV.

This clone has only a few counts. This sequence joins TRBV4-1 and TRBJ1-5, with 8 bases identical to TRBD1. The ends lost 3 bases at V and 2 bases at J; junction bases unmatched: 9. The CDR3 has 17 amino acids. The germline gives CDR1 MGHRA, CDR2 YSYEKL. The DNA of the CDR3 is TGCGCCAGCAGCCAGGTCGCAGGGGGCGCCGGCAATCAGCCCCAGCATTTT. Its protein is CASSQVAGGAGNQPQHF.